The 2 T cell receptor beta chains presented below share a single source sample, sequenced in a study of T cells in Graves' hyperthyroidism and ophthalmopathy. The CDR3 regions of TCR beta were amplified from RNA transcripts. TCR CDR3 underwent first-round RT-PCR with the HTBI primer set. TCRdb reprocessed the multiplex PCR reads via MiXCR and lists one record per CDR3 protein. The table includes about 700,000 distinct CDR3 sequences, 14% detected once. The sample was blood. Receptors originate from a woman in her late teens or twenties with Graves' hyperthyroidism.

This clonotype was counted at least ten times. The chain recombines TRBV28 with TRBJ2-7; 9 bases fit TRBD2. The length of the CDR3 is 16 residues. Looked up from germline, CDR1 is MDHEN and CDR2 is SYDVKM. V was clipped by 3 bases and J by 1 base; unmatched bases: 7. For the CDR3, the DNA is TGTGCCAGCAGTTTTAGCCTAGCGGGACTTTCCTACGAGCAGTACTTC. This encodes CASSFSLAGLSYEQYF.

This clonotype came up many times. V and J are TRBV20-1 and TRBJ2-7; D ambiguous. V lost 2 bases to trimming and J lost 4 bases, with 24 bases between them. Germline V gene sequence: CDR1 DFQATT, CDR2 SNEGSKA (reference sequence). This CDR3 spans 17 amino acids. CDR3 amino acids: CSARPSLGGGPRYEQYF. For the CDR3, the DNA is TGCAGTGCTAGACCCTCCCTCGGCGGTGGTCCCCGATACGAGCAGTACTTC.